The clone carrying this TCR delta chain has a count of ten or more. No antigen is known for it. TCRdb records a much larger clone's protein for this DNA, with a difference at residue 7 that likely arises from a read error; the protein given is the translation of the DNA. Bulk repertoires came from Vgamma9/Vdelta2+ or Vdelta2-negative gammadelta T cells flow-sorted from PBMC. The sample comes from a study of γδ T cells in repeated Plasmodium falciparum infection. Study context: Each infection was followed by sampling at 21 days, plus baseline and some pre-infection draws. Study observations and caveats: Vdelta2-negative gammadelta repertoires appeared less diverse and less shared in Malian than Australian children.

This CDR3 region has 16 residues. V was clipped by 0 bases and J by 3 bases, with 16 bases between them. Germline lookup yields CDR1 GEAIGNYY and CDR2 EKD. Each sorted gammadelta sample had TRG and TRD chains sequenced. TCRdb ran CATT on the multiplex PCR reads. Of over 90,000 delta-chain clones in the sample, approximately 0.96% are singletons; the top ten hold more than 9%. The receptor was derived from a pool of human donors (malaria-infected and uninfected, not separated). The gene calls are TRDV2 and TRDJ1, with TRDD3 as a possible D gene (6 bases). Because TCRdb records no J gene, it was assigned here through a match of the DNA to germline. The sample was gamma-delta T cells from blood. In DNA form, the CDR3 reads TGTGCCTGTGACACCGGAGTAAGGGGGAACTCCGATAAACTCATCTTT. This translates into CACDTGVRGNSDKLIF.